The clone carrying this T cell receptor beta chain was detected many times. V trimming: 4 bases; J trimming: 3 bases; junction bases outside the gene matches: 3. The germline CDR1 and CDR2 sequences are LNHNV and YYDKDF (reference sequence). This CDR3 comprises 14 residues. The sample comes from a study of CD8+CD57+ T cells in acquired aplastic anemia. The overall study: Sorted cells (CD4+ and CD8+) yielded DNA amounts that averaged around 3.1 ug.

Genomic DNA, serving as template, underwent TCR beta VDJ and CDR3 profiling. One entry per CDR3 protein results from TCRdb running MiXCR on the reads. This sample has 150,000 to 200,000 distinct CDR3 sequences, with about 64% found just once. The chain has TRBV15 and TRBJ1-5; the match to TRBD1 covers 7 bases. This clonotype originated in a human donor with severe aplastic anemia or a healthy control (not recorded which). What was sequenced was sorted CD4+, CD8+, or CD8+CD57+ T cells (not recorded which) from PBMCs. The DNA of the CDR3 is TGTGCCACCAGCACTACAGGGGACAATCAGCCCCAGCATTTT. It codes for CATSTTGDNQPQHF.